The clone carrying this T cell receptor beta chain came up once. Its target is unknown. An amount of RNA that ranged from 0.5 to 1 ug was reverse transcribed with random hexamers. Coverage of TCR beta CDR3 amplification by immunoSEQ multiplex PCR extended to 54 Vbeta and 13 Jbeta. TCRdb fed the immunoSEQ multiplex PCR reads into MiXCR, producing one record per CDR3 protein. The sample contains about 200,000 distinct CDR3 sequences, 85% to 95% of which appear only once. The data were obtained in a study of CD8 T cells in Susac syndrome. Study-wide results and limits: Regarding the TCR sequencing and HLA analysis, the study admitted that a relatively small number of individuals were involved.

Relapsing-remitting disease, either stable or active, was present in the multiple sclerosis controls, who were treatment-naive patients. CD8+ and CD4+ T cells were negatively isolated; TEMRA cells were FACS-enriched. The germline V and J ends were trimmed by 5 bases and 3 bases, with 11 bases remaining between them. The germline gives CDR1 DFQATT, CDR2 SNEGSKA (reference sequence). The CDR3 has 13 amino acids. The clonotype was recovered from a human donor with multiple sclerosis. The material sequenced was CD4+ T cells from PBMCs. The V and J genes are TRBV20-1 and TRBJ1-5; no definite D call. The CDR3 DNA follows: TGCAGTGCTCTTGAGAATAACAATCAGCCCCAGCATTTT. Its translation is CSALENNNQPQHF.